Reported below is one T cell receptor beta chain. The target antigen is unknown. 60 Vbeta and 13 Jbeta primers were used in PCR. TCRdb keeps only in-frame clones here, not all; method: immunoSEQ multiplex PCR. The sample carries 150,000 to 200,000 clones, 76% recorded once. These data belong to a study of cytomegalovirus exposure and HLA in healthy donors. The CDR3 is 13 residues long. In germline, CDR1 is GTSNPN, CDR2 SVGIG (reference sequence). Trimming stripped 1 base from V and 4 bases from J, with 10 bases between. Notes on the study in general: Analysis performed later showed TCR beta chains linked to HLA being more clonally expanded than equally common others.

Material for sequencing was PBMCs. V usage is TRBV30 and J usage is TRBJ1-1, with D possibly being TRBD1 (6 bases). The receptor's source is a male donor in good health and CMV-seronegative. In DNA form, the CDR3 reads TGTGCCTGGAGTGCACAGGGTGGCACTGAAGCTTTCTTT. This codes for CAWSAQGGTEAFF.